This TCR beta chain was obtained from a study of shared clonotypes between healthy human individuals. Looking at the study overall: Each donor contributed plates that comprised three CD4 naive, three CD4 memory, two CD8 naive and one CD8 memory.

Study results and limitations: There were few donors, and this limited the genetic and exposure-history diversity represented. Investigators collected only blood, and repertoires in tissues likely differ. The study found 4.5% to 5% of naive CD4 clonotypes shared across a handful of donors.

TCRdb keeps only in-frame clones here, not all; method: immunoSEQ multiplex PCR. This sample has some 1.4 million clones, with around 97% found just once. A note on this clone: Its antigen is unknown.

The TCR sequence derives from a man aged 30-40 years in good health. The sample consisted of naive CD4+ T cells sorted from blood. As to subset: CD45RA+ positively selected.

The CDR3 region has the DNA TGTGCCAGCAGTCTCGGGACAGGGGGCCCTCAGCCCCAGCATTTT. Translation gives CASSLGTGGPQPQHF. The chain links TRBV6-1 to TRBJ1-5; 12 nucleotides match TRBD1. Germline V gene lookup returns CDR1 MNHNS and CDR2 SASEGT. This CDR3 has 15 residues. Germline trimming cut 5 bases from V and 6 bases from J; bases unmatched to any gene: 5.